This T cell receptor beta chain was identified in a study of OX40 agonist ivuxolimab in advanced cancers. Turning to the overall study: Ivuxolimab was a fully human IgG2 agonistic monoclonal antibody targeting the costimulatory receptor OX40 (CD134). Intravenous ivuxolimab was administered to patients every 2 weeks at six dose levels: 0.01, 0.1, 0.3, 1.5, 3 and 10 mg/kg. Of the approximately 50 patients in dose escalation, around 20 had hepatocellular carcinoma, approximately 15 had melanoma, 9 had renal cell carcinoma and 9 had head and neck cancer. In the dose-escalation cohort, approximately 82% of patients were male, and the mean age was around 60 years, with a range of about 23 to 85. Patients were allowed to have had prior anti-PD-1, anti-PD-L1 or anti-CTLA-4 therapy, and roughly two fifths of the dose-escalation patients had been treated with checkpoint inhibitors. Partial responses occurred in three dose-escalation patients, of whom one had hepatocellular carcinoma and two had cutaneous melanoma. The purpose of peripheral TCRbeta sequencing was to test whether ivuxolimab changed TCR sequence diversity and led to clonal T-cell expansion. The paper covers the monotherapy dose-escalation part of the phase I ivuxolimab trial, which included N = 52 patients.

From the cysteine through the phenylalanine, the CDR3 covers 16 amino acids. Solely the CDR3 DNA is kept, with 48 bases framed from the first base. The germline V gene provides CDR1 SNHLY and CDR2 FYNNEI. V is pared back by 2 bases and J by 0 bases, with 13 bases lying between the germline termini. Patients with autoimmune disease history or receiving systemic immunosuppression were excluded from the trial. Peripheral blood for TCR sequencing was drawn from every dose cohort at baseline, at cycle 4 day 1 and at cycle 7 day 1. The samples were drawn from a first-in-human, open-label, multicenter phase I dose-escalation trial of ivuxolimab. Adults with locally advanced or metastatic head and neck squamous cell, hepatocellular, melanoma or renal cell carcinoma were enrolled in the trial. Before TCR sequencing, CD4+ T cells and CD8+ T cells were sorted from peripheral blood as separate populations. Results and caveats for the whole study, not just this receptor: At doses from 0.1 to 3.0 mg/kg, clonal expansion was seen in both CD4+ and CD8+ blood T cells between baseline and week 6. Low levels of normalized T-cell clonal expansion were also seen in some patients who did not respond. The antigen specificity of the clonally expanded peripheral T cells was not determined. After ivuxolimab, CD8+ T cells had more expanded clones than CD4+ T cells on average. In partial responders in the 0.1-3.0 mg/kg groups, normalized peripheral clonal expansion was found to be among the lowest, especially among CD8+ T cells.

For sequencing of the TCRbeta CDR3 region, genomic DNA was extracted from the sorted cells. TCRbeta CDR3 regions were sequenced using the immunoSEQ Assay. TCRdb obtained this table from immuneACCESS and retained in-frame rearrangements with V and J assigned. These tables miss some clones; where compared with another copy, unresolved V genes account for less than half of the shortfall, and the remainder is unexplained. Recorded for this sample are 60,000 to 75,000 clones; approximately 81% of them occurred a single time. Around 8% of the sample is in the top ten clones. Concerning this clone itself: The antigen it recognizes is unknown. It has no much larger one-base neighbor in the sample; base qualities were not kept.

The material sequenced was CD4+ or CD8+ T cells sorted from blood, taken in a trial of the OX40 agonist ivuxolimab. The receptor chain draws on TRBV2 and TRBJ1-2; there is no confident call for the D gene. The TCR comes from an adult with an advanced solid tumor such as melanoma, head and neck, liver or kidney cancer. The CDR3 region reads CASSEMNSLPNYGYTF. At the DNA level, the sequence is TGTGCCAGCAGTGAAATGAACAGCCTTCCTAACTATGGCTACACCTTC.